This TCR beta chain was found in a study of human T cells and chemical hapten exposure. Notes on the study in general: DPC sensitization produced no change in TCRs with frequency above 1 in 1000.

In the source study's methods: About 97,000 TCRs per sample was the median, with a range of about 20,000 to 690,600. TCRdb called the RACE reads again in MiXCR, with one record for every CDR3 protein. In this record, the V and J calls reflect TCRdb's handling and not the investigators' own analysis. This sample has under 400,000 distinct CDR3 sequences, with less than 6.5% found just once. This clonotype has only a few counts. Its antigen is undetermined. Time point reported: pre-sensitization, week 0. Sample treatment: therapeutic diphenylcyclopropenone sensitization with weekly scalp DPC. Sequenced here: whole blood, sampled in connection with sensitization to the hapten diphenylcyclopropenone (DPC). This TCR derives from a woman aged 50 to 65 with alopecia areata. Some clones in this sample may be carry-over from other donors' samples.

The CDR3 region is CASSQTTVSNQPQHF. CDR3 sequence (DNA): TGTGCCAGCAGCCAAACGACAGTTAGCAATCAGCCCCAGCATTTT. This chain links TRBV28 with TRBJ1-5, with D tentatively TRBD1 (5 bases). CDR1 is MDHEN and CDR2 is SYDVKM in the germline V gene. This CDR3 is built from 15 residues. V dropped 6 bases and J dropped 0 bases, with 12 bases sitting between them.